This TCR beta chain was obtained from a study of blood T cell repertoires in COVID-19. The overall study: From T cells, B-cell-depleted T cells, or PBMCs came the material, which was cDNA or gDNA.

Authors' processing steps: Counts of nucleated cells, estimated from reference gene primer amplification, were obtained. Sequencing was performed with immunoSEQ multiplex PCR; in TCRdb, only in-frame clones are kept and a portion is missing. D and trimming come from the DNA, and the V and J calls and clone size come from that table. The sample includes 450,000 to 600,000 clones, around 87% of them seen just once. Germline assignment: CDR1 MGHRA and CDR2 YSYEKL. Deletions cut 4 bases from V and 1 base from J, with 14 bases between. The CDR3 has 15 residues. Before being deemed recovered, Cohort 3 donors had two negative PCRs, clearance, or symptom resolution.

The V and J genes are TRBV4-1 and TRBJ2-7; D is perhaps TRBD1 (6 bases). The sequenced sample consisted of PBMCs or T cells enriched from blood (not recorded which). This sequence was found in a woman between 18 and 29 years old who had recovered from COVID-19. The CDR3 DNA reads TGCGCCAGCAGCCCTCTGCAAGGGGGTTCCTACGAGCAGTACTTC. Its translation: CASSPLQGGSYEQYF.